These 10 T cell receptor beta chains were sequenced from one sample in a study of blood T cell repertoires in COVID-19. Repertoires were generated with immunoSEQ multiplex PCR, while TCRdb's copy carries only in-frame clones and drops some. The sample holds approximately 290,000 clones, more than 80% seen once. The specimen was PBMCs or T cells enriched from blood (not recorded which). Receptors originate from a woman aged 30 to 39 who had recovered from COVID-19.

Here the CDR3 DNA reads TGTGCCATCAGTGAGGATGAGTATGGCCTAGCGGGAGGAGACGGGGAGCTGTTTTTT. Its translation is CAISEDEYGLAGGDGELFF. The chain combines TRBV10-3 with TRBJ2-2; 11 bases align to TRBD2. The CDR3 loop spans 19 amino acids. Trimming cost V 2 bases and J 7 bases; bases outside gene matches: 15. Germline CDR1 ENHRY, CDR2 SYGVKD.

The gene calls are TRBV12-3 or TRBV12-4 and TRBJ1-1; no firm D call. The V gene lost 7 bases and the J gene lost 6 bases, with 12 bases spanning the gap. The CDR3 is made up of 12 amino acids. CDR3 residues: CASTLEGAEAFF. The CDR3 DNA sequence: TGTGCCAGCACCCTGGAGGGCGCTGAAGCTTTCTTT.

The chain employs TRBV4-1 and TRBJ2-1; 7 bases align to TRBD2. The trim removed 1 base at V and 0 bases at J, leaving 18 bases unmatched. Germline CDR1 reads MGHRA; CDR2 reads YSYEKL. The length of the CDR3 is 21 residues. CDR3 amino acids: CASSQGWREASGGPSYNEQFF. The CDR3 DNA sequence: TGCGCCAGCAGCCAAGGTTGGAGGGAGGCTAGCGGAGGACCCTCCTACAATGAGCAGTTCTTC.

The V call is TRBV9, the J call TRBJ2-7, with TRBD1 as a possible D gene (6 bases). The CDR3 spans 14 residues. Deletions cut 4 bases from V and 4 bases from J, with 15 bases between. Germline CDR1 reads SGDLS; CDR2 reads YYNGEE. CDR3 coding DNA: TGTGCCAGCAGCCCCTCGGACAGCCGTTACGAGCAGTACTTC. Translated: CASSPSDSRYEQYF.

The chain joins TRBV6-2 or TRBV6-3 to TRBJ2-4; D unresolved. The CDR3 contains 14 residues. V lost 0 bases, J lost 3 bases, and 6 bases lay in between. From germline, CDR1 is MNHEY and CDR2 SVGEGT. CDR3 protein: CASSYSRLKNIQYF. The CDR3 region has the DNA TGTGCCAGCAGTTACTCCAGGCTCAAAAACATTCAGTACTTC.

In nucleotides, the CDR3 is TGTGCCAGCAGCCCCTCCCAGGGGCGCGGAGAGACCCAGTACTTC. Its protein is CASSPSQGRGETQYF. V and J are TRBV7-8 and TRBJ2-5; TRBD1 might be the D (6 bases). This CDR3 contains 15 residues. Trimming cost V 5 bases and J 4 bases, with 17 bases left between them. Germline V gene sequence: CDR1 SGHVS, CDR2 FQNEAQ.

The chain has TRBV19 and TRBJ2-1; 8 bases match TRBD2. Germline V gene lookup returns CDR1 LNHDA and CDR2 SQIVND (reference sequence). The trim removed 5 bases at V and 8 bases at J, leaving 8 bases unmatched. The CDR3 sequence is 14 residues long. This CDR3 reads CASSAGTSFDEQFF. The CDR3 bases are TGTGCCAGTAGTGCCGGGACTAGTTTTGATGAGCAGTTCTTC.

The genes are TRBV12-3 or TRBV12-4 and TRBJ2-2; D not certain. Trimming pared 4 bases from V and 4 bases from J, leaving 7 bases between. CDR3 length: 13 residues. The CDR3 reads CASSSRTTGELFF. In DNA, the CDR3 is TGTGCCAGCAGTTCGAGAACCACCGGGGAGCTGTTTTTT.

The chain combines TRBV24-1 with TRBJ2-2, with D possibly TRBD1 on 5 matching bases. CDR3 length equals 14 residues. The V gene lost 10 bases and the J gene lost 7 bases, with 18 bases spanning the gap. Looked up from germline, CDR1 is KGHDR and CDR2 is SFDVKD. CDR3 amino acids: CATGRQGFGGELFF. The CDR3 region has the DNA TGTGCCACAGGGCGGCAGGGATTCGGCGGGGAGCTGTTTTTT.

The chain is built from TRBV28 and TRBJ1-1; D remains ambiguous. CDR1 is MDHEN and CDR2 is SYDVKM in the germline V gene. The CDR3 is 13 residues long. Trimming shortened V by 6 bases and J by 0 bases, and 8 bases separated the two germline ends. The CDR3 loop is CASRDQVNTEAFF. The CDR3 bases are TGTGCCAGCAGAGACCAGGTGAACACTGAAGCTTTCTTT. The full variable domain, with the rest looked up from reference TRBV28 and TRBJ1-1, is DVKVTQSSRYLVKRTGEKVFLECVQDMDHENMFWYRQDPGLGLRLIYFSYDVKMKEKGDIPEGYSVSREKKERFSLILESASTNQTSMYLCASRDQVNTEAFFGQGTRLTVV.